The 27 T cell receptor beta chains reported below all come from one sample, sequenced in a study of blood T cell repertoires in COVID-19 (dated by TCRdb to about 2020). Library generation was performed with the immunoSEQ multiplex PCR assay. TCRdb mirrors the immuneACCESS table, restricted to in-frame sequences. Some clones are absent from its copies; in checked studies, under half trace to an unresolved V gene, and the reason for the others is unknown. The sample contains about 100,000 clones, about four fifths of them found a single time. The top ten clones comprise 4% to 6% of the sample. The sequenced sample was peripheral blood. These receptor sequences come from an older man with COVID-19, enrolled during active disease.

The J gene is TRBJ1-6, the V gene TRBV27; tentative D call: TRBD1 (5 bases). The V and J ends lost 7 bases and 5 bases respectively, with 15 bases between them. The CDR3 contains 15 residues. Germline V lookup: CDR1 MNHEY, CDR2 SMNVEV (reference sequence). The CDR3 reads CASTRRQLDNSPLHF. The DNA for the CDR3 is TGTGCCAGCACTCGACGACAGCTAGATAATTCACCCCTCCACTTT.

As concerns this clone: The junction does not match germline at one end; this may be a read error. V and J are TRBV29-1 and TRBJ1-1; D remains unclear. Germline-derived CDR1 and CDR2 are SQVTM and ANQGSEA. The CDR3 has 12 residues. CDR3 sequence: CSVEVERSHGGF. The CDR3 bases are TGCAGCGTTGAGGTAGAAAGGTCTCACGGAGGTTTT.

The CDR3 spells CASSQAGGAANNEQFF. In DNA form, the CDR3 reads TGTGCCAGCAGCCAGGCTGGTGGGGCGGCAAACAATGAGCAGTTCTTC. V usage is TRBV4-2 and J usage is TRBJ2-1; a possible D gene is TRBD1 (5 bases). The CDR3 is 16 amino acids. Trimming stripped 3 bases from V and 5 bases from J, with 17 bases between. Germline V lookup: CDR1 LGHNA, CDR2 YNFKEQ.

The genes are TRBV5-1 and TRBJ2-7; 8 bases match TRBD1. With V trimmed by 4 bases and J by 2 bases, 8 bases remained unmatched. CDR1 and CDR2 from the germline V gene are SGHRS and YFSETQ. The CDR3 has 15 residues. The CDR3 here is CASSAGQGVPYEQYF. For the CDR3, the DNA is TGCGCCAGCAGCGCCGGACAGGGCGTCCCCTACGAGCAGTACTTC.

This rearrangement joins TRBV10-3 to TRBJ2-5, with 7 bases identical to TRBD2. CDR3 length: 13 amino acids. Germline V gene sequence: CDR1 ENHRY, CDR2 SYGVKD. Unmatched junction bases numbered 2, after V lost 6 bases and J lost 1 base. The CDR3 DNA reads as TGTGCCATCAGGCGGGGGATCCAAGAGACCCAGTACTTC. Translation gives CAIRRGIQETQYF.

The V gene is TRBV7-2, the J gene TRBJ2-3, with TRBD2 matching 7 bases. CDR1 is SGHTA, CDR2 FQGNSA, per germline. V trimming: 1 base; J trimming: 0 bases; junction bases outside the gene matches: 7. The CDR3 sequence is 17 residues long. The CDR3: CASSLDKGGRSTDTQYF. For the CDR3, the DNA is TGTGCCAGCAGCTTAGATAAAGGCGGGAGAAGCACAGATACGCAGTATTTT.

The J gene is TRBJ1-6, the V gene TRBV6-1, with TRBD1 as a possible D gene (6 bases). Germline values: CDR1 MNHNS, CDR2 SASEGT. With 2 bases removed from V and 10 bases from J, the gap between germline ends came to 12 bases. CDR3 length equals 14 residues. The DNA of the CDR3 is TGTGCCAGCAGTGAATTACAGGGCAGGTCACCCCTCCACTTT. Residues: CASSELQGRSPLHF.

The V call is TRBV10-3, the J call TRBJ2-5, with 14 bases identical to TRBD2. V trimming: 6 bases; J trimming: 0 bases; junction bases outside the gene matches: 6. The CDR3 covers 17 residues. Germline lookup yields CDR1 ENHRY and CDR2 SYGVKD. DNA for the CDR3: TGTGCCATCAGCGGGACTAGCGGGGGAGCTAACCAAGAGACCCAGTACTTC. Protein sequence: CAISGTSGGANQETQYF.

The chain is built from TRBV20-1 and TRBJ2-1, with 8 nucleotides matching TRBD2. V lost 3 bases and J lost 1; bases outside the gene matches: 2. The CDR3 runs to 14 residues. Germline CDR1 and CDR2: DFQATT and SNEGSKA (reference sequence). The DNA for the CDR3 is TGCAGTGCTAGTCCGGGGGGGTCCTACAATGAGCAGTTCTTC. Protein product: CSASPGGSYNEQFF.

This chain uses TRBV4-2 with TRBJ2-7; 8 nucleotides agree with TRBD1. Trimming removed 4 bases from V and 4 bases from J; junction bases left unmatched: 6. Germline V gene sequence: CDR1 LGHNA, CDR2 YNFKEQ. There are 14 residues in the CDR3. The CDR3: CASSPGQGGYEQYF. In nucleotides, the CDR3 is TGTGCCAGCAGCCCTGGACAGGGTGGGTACGAGCAGTACTTC.

This chain links TRBV9 with TRBJ1-1; 7 bases map to TRBD1. J was trimmed by 8 bases and V by 0 bases; bases with no gene match: 4. Germline loops: CDR1 SGDLS, CDR2 YYNGEE. The CDR3 spans 13 residues. In DNA, the CDR3 is TGTGCCAGCAGCGTAGCACAGGGGAGGGAAGCTTTCTTT. It yields the protein CASSVAQGREAFF.

The V call is TRBV7-2, the J call TRBJ1-6; D uncertain. CDR1 and CDR2 (germline): SGHTA, FQGNSA. The V end was cut by 4 bases, the J end by 2 bases, with 6 bases between. This CDR3 has 14 residues. The CDR3 DNA reads as TGTGCCAGCAGCTCCAATGCCTATAATTCACCCCTCCACTTT. This translates into CASSSNAYNSPLHF.

This rearrangement joins TRBV3-1 (or the pseudogene TRBV3-2) to TRBJ2-1, with TRBD2 identical over 9 bases. The CDR3 spans 16 residues. Looked up from germline, CDR1 is LGHDT and CDR2 is YNNKEL (reference sequence). The ends lost 1 base at V and 9 bases at J; junction bases unmatched: 10. The CDR3 loop is CASSQVVAGVLSEQFF. The CDR3 DNA reads TGTGCCAGCAGCCAAGTCGTAGCGGGAGTTTTAAGTGAGCAGTTCTTC.

V gene TRBV18 combines with J gene TRBJ1-5; no reliable D call. Trimming stripped 6 bases from V and 5 bases from J, with 11 bases between. CDR3 size: 13 residues. CDR1 and CDR2 (germline): KGHSH, LQKENI. DNA of the CDR3: TGTGCCAGCTCTCAGGCCGTAGATCAGCCCCAGCATTTT. It is translated as CASSQAVDQPQHF.

On this clone: This same CDR3 is encoded by further DNA sequences in the sample. The chain is built from TRBV28 and TRBJ1-2; 8 nucleotides agree with TRBD1. The CDR3 is made up of 14 amino acids. Germline V lookup: CDR1 MDHEN, CDR2 SYDVKM. V was clipped by 5 bases and J by 0 bases; unmatched bases: 2. In DNA, the CDR3 is TGTGCCAGCAGTAAACAGGGGGCTAACTATGGCTACACCTTC. Its protein product is CASSKQGANYGYTF.

This chain links TRBV27 with TRBJ2-1, with D perhaps TRBD1 (6 bases). From germline, CDR1 is MNHEY and CDR2 SMNVEV (reference sequence). Deletions cut 2 bases from V and 4 bases from J, with 12 bases between. The CDR3 contains 15 residues. The DNA for the CDR3 is TGTGCCAGCAGTTTACGCAGGGGCCGATACAATGAGCAGTTCTTC. Translated: CASSLRRGRYNEQFF.

The genes are TRBV12-3 or TRBV12-4 and TRBJ2-3, with D maybe TRBD1 (5 bases). The CDR3 is 12 amino acids. The V end was cut by 1 base, the J end by 9 bases, with 8 bases between. The CDR3 DNA follows: TGTGCCAGCAGTTTAGGGGGCGACACGCAGTATTTT. It codes for CASSLGGDTQYF.

The chain employs TRBV7-2 and TRBJ1-1; D gene unclear. The CDR3 runs 14 residues. V was cut by 5 bases and J by 1 base, with 11 bases left in between. The germline gives CDR1 SGHTA, CDR2 FQGNSA. The CDR3 DNA reads TGTGCCAGCAGCCCCGAAGCCTGGAACACTGAAGCTTTCTTT. Translating gives CASSPEAWNTEAFF.

The chain carries TRBV3-1 (or the pseudogene TRBV3-2) and TRBJ2-5; possible D gene TRBD2, 5 bases. The CDR3 has 15 amino acids. Germline V gives CDR1 LGHDT, CDR2 YNNKEL (reference sequence). V was clipped by 1 base and J by 5 bases, with 14 bases between them. The CDR3 DNA is TGTGCCAGCAGCCAAGGGAGGCTAGTCGGGGAGACCCAGTACTTC. Translation: CASSQGRLVGETQYF.

The V gene is TRBV10-3, the J gene TRBJ2-3, with TRBD2 matching over 10 bases. Trimming took 6 bases from V and 1 from J; bases not matched to a gene: 4. Germline CDR1 reads ENHRY; CDR2 reads SYGVKD. The CDR3 totals 15 residues. CDR3 amino acids: CAISQAGGGTDTQYF. Written as DNA, the CDR3 is TGTGCCATCAGCCAAGCGGGAGGGGGCACAGATACGCAGTATTTT.

In its sample, this clone was seen a few times. J is TRBJ2-3 and V is TRBV7-9; TRBD2 matches 10 bases. Trimming removed 5 bases from V and 4 bases from J; junction bases left unmatched: 6. Germline CDR1 SEHNR, CDR2 FQNEAQ (reference sequence). The CDR3 runs 15 residues. The CDR3 DNA is TGTGCCAGCAGCCGCAGCGGGAGGGCGTCAGATACGCAGTATTTT. Amino acid sequence: CASSRSGRASDTQYF.

V usage is TRBV2 and J usage is TRBJ2-7; 10 positions agree with TRBD2. The CDR3 is made up of 14 amino acids. Germline values: CDR1 SNHLY, CDR2 FYNNEI. V lost 6 bases and J lost 2; bases outside the gene matches: 4. CDR3 amino acids: CASRRTSGAYEQYF. CDR3 sequence (DNA): TGTGCCAGCAGAAGGACTAGCGGCGCCTACGAGCAGTACTTC.

The rearrangement uses TRBV19 and TRBJ1-4, with TRBD1 identical over 7 bases. After removal of 4 bases from V and 7 bases from J, the junction contained 6 bases not matched to a gene. The CDR3 covers 14 residues. Germline values: CDR1 LNHDA, CDR2 SQIVND (reference sequence). The CDR3 DNA follows: TGTGCCAGTAGTAAACGACAGGGCGGTGAAAAACTGTTTTTT. Encoded protein: CASSKRQGGEKLFF.

This chain uses TRBV12-3 or TRBV12-4 with TRBJ1-2, with D perhaps TRBD1 (6 bases). V gave up 4 bases and J gave up 7 bases, with 10 bases separating them. The length of the CDR3 is 12 residues. The CDR3 sequence: CASSSRTAGYTF. The CDR3 DNA reads TGTGCCAGCAGTTCGAGGACAGCTGGCTACACCTTC.

The rearrangement joins TRBV14 to TRBJ2-5; 8 nucleotides align to TRBD2. Germline loops: CDR1 SGHDN, CDR2 FVKESK. J gave up 4 bases and V 1 base, and 8 bases lay outside the gene matches. The CDR3 is 16 residues long. CDR3 in amino acids: CASSQGGAGGAETQYF. CDR3 DNA sequence: TGTGCCAGCAGCCAAGGAGGCGCGGGGGGTGCAGAGACCCAGTACTTC. Full variable domain (missing parts from reference TRBV14 and TRBJ2-5): EAGVTQFPSHSVIEKGQTVTLRCDPISGHDNLYWYRRVMGKEIKFLLHFVKESKQDESGMPNNRFLAERTGGTYSTLKVQPAELEDSGVYFCASSQGGAGGAETQYFGPGTRLLVL.

The genes are TRBV2 and TRBJ2-7; D is ambiguous. Germline CDR1 reads SNHLY; CDR2 reads FYNNEI. This CDR3 has 14 residues. V lost 7 bases, J lost 0 bases, and 13 bases lay in between. The CDR3 region has the DNA TGTGCCAGCACTGAGACACTGAGCTCCTACGAGCAGTACTTC. Translating gives CASTETLSSYEQYF.

This chain connects TRBV7-2 to TRBJ1-1, with D possibly TRBD1 on 6 matching bases. CDR1 is SGHTA and CDR2 is FQGNSA in the germline V gene. The CDR3 has 16 residues. V was shortened by 1 base and J by 1 base, with 13 bases between the two germline ends. The DNA of the CDR3 is TGTGCCAGCAGCTTAGATACAGGGTTGGGGAACACTGAAGCTTTCTTT. As protein: CASSLDTGLGNTEAFF.